Listed below are T cell receptor beta chains from one sample, sequenced in a study of cytomegalovirus exposure and HLA in healthy donors. The assay was immunoSEQ multiplex PCR, and TCRdb's table has in-frame clones only and misses some. In the table there are some 110,000 clones, around 80% of which are singletons. Source material: PBMCs. The source of these receptors is a woman aged 18-29 years in good health and CMV-seropositive. Each CDR3 is given with its conserved first and last residue. Each record gives: V gene, J gene, D gene, clone size, CDR3 DNA, CDR3 protein. A D gene is named only where the DNA matches it firmly. Some rows mark clone size as missing; the rest say once, few, many or name a class of expanded clone.

TRBV5-1	TRBJ2-1	.	.	TGCGCCAGCAGCTTGGTTCTACAGAACAATGAGCAGTTCTTC	CASSLVLQNNEQFF
TRBV5-1	TRBJ2-5	.	.	TGCGCCAGCAGACGGACTGGAGAGACCCAGTACTTC	CASRRTGETQYF
TRBV4-1	TRBJ1-1	TRBD1	few	TGCGCCAGCAGCCAAATCGAGGGCACTGGGACAGGGCATTTTAGAAGGACTGAAGCTTTCTTT	CASSQIEGTGTGHFRRTEAFF
TRBV7-9	TRBJ2-7	.	.	TGTGCCAGCAGCTTATATGCGGAGGATTACGAGCAGTACTTC	CASSLYAEDYEQYF
TRBV11-2	TRBJ2-7	TRBD2	.	TGTGCCAGCAGCTTAGGGGTGAGCGGGAGGAGGCCCTACGAGCAGTACTTC	CASSLGVSGRRPYEQYF
TRBV28	TRBJ2-7	TRBD2	.	TGTGCCAGCAGTTGGGGACTAGCGGGAACCTACGAGCAGTACTTC	CASSWGLAGTYEQYF
TRBV2	TRBJ2-7	TRBD2	few	TGTGCCATCACGGAGGGAGTGAGGGACTACGAGAAGTACTTC	CAITEGVRDYEKYF
TRBV18	TRBJ2-1	.	.	TGTGCCAGCTCACCACCGGAGGCGGATGAGCAGTTCTTC	CASSPPEADEQFF
TRBV27	TRBJ1-2	TRBD1	.	TGTGCCAGCAGTCCGCGCCAGGGGGGCGGCTATGGCTACACCTTC	CASSPRQGGGYGYTF
TRBV28	TRBJ2-1	TRBD2	once	TGTGCCAGCAGTGGGGGGGGTGGGTCCTACAATGAGCAGTTCTTC	CASSGGGGSYNEQFF
TRBV6-5	TRBJ2-7	TRBD1	once	TGTGCCAGCAGTTACTCCGGGACAGCTCCCTACGAGCAGTACTTC	CASSYSGTAPYEQYF
TRBV4-2	TRBJ2-5	TRBD2	once	TGTGCCAGCAGCCATCCTCTAGCGGGAGGGGAGACCCAGTACTTC	CASSHPLAGGETQYF
TRBV28	TRBJ1-3	.	.	TGTGCCAGCAGCCCCGCAGGGGCGGGAAACACCATATATTTT	CASSPAGAGNTIYF
TRBV11-3	TRBJ1-1	.	few	TGTGCCAGCAGCGAGAGCACTGAAGCTTTCTTT	CASSESTEAFF
TRBV19	TRBJ1-1	TRBD1	.	TGTGCCAGTAGTCTCCGGGGACAGGGTGCTGAAGCTTTCTTT	CASSLRGQGAEAFF
TRBV5-6	TRBJ1-1	.	.	TGTGCCAGCAGCGCGGGACGGCACACTGAAGCTTTCTTT	CASSAGRHTEAFF
TRBV7-9	TRBJ2-3	.	.	TGTGCCAGCAGCCCCTCGTTCACAGATACGCAGTATTTT	CASSPSFTDTQYF
TRBV18	TRBJ2-1	.	.	TGTGCCAGCTCACCACCATCGCGGGAAGACAATGAGCAGTTCTTC	CASSPPSREDNEQFF
TRBV9	TRBJ2-7	.	.	TGTGCCAGCAGCGTGGACATCTCGAGTGGTGCTTACGAGCAGTACTTC	CASSVDISSGAYEQYF
TRBV30	TRBJ2-1	.	once	TGTGCCTGGTCCTCCTACGACAGATACAATGAGCAGTTCTTC	CAWSSYDRYNEQFF
TRBV5-6	TRBJ1-5	TRBD1	.	TGTGCCAGCAGCACAGGGGGGCAGGGGCCCCAGCATTTT	CASSTGGQGPQHF
TRBV6-1	TRBJ1-5	.	.	TGTGCCAGCAGTACACCTTACAATCAGCCCCAGCATTTT	CASSTPYNQPQHF
TRBV4-1	TRBJ1-4	TRBD1	.	TGCGCCAGCAGCCAAGCAAGGACAGGGGATTTGGAAAAACTGTTTTTT	CASSQARTGDLEKLFF